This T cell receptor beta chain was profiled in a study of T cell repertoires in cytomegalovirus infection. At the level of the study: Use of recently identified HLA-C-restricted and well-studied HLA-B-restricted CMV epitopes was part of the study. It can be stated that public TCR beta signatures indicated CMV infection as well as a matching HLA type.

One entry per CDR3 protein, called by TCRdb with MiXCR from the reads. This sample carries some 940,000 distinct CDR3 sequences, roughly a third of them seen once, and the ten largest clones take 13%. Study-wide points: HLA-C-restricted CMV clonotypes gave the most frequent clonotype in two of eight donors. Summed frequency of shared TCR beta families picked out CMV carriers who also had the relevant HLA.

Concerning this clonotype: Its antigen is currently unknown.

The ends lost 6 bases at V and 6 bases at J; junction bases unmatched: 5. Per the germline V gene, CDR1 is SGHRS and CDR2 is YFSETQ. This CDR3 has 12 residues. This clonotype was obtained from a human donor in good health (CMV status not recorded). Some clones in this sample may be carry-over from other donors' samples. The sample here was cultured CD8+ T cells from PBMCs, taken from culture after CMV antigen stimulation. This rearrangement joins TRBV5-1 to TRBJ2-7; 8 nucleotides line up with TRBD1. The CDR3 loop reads CASTAGGGEQYF. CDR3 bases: TGCGCCAGCACCGCAGGGGGCGGCGAGCAGTACTTC.